Each of the 30 T cell receptor beta chains below was sequenced from the same sample in a study of blood T cells in healthy people across ages. Next came a second PCR, run for about 6 to 11 cycles, which used a sample-barcoded 5' primer along with a J-beta primer mix. TCRdb passed the 5' RACE reads through MiXCR, listing each CDR3 protein once. The repertoire consists of under 2,000,000 distinct CDR3 sequences, with about 49% occurring once and the leading ten covering over 2%. Specimen: blood. These receptors came from a woman in her thirties or forties in good health.

About this clonotype: The junction departs from the called germline gene at one end, perhaps through a read error. The genes are TRBV6-5 and TRBJ2-7; 7 positions agree with TRBD2. The end of the DNA is better explained by TRBJ2-5, so the J call may be wrong. The CDR3 length is 13 residues. The germline CDR1 and CDR2 sequences are MNHEY and SVGAGI. CDR3 residues: CTSRATSTETQYF. CDR3 coding DNA: TGTACCAGCAGGGCGACTAGCACGGAGACCCAGTACTTC.

This clonotype showed up just a few times. The chain carries TRBV6-5 and TRBJ2-6, with TRBD2 as a possible D gene (5 bases). Germline-derived CDR1 and CDR2 are MNHEY and SVGAGI. V was trimmed by 6 bases and J by 2 bases, leaving 14 bases between them. The CDR3 has 16 amino acids. For the CDR3, the DNA is TGTGCCAGCAGCGTGCGAATGGGAGCTGGGGCCAACGTCCTGACTTTC. It encodes CASSVRMGAGANVLTF.

Worth noting for this clonotype: At one end, the junction sequence differs from germline, possibly due to a read error. The chain recombines TRBV6-5 with TRBJ2-6; 10 bases match TRBD1. CDR3 length equals 19 residues. CDR1 and CDR2 from the germline V gene are MNHEY and SVGAGI. The CDR3: CASGYSWRTGGAGANVLTF. The CDR3 region has the DNA TGTGCCAGCGGTTACTCGTGGAGGACAGGGGGAGCTGGGGCCAACGTCCTGACTTTC.

This chain connects TRBV20-1 to TRBJ2-6; a weak D match, TRBD2 (5 bases). The V gene's germline CDR1 is DFQATT and CDR2 SNEGSKA (reference sequence). The V and J ends lost 4 bases and 4 bases respectively, with 14 bases between them. CDR3 length: 15 residues. CDR3 in DNA: TGCAGTGCTAAGAAGGACTCTTCAGGGGCCAACGTCCTGACTTTC. Translation: CSAKKDSSGANVLTF.

The J gene is TRBJ2-3, the V gene TRBV10-3; 7 bases fit TRBD2. The CDR3 consists of 15 residues. With 2 bases clipped from V and 2 bases from J, the junction kept 4 bases outside the gene matches. CDR1 is ENHRY, CDR2 SYGVKD, per germline. As DNA, the CDR3 is TGTGCCATCAGTGAGCCGACTAGCCCCACAGATACGCAGTATTTT. It encodes CAISEPTSPTDTQYF.

This chain links TRBV10-3 with TRBJ2-1; TRBD2 aligns across 8 bases. CDR1 and CDR2 (germline): ENHRY, SYGVKD. CDR3 length: 13 residues. The V and J ends lost 2 bases and 10 bases, in that order; junction bases with no gene match: 4. The CDR3 DNA reads as TGTGCCATCAGTGAGGGTAGCGGGGTAGAGCAGTTCTTC. The encoded protein is CAISEGSGVEQFF.

CDR3 sequence: CASSFLNLAGGYNEQYF. In DNA form, the CDR3 reads TGTGCCAGCAGTTTTCTCAATCTAGCGGGGGGGTACAATGAGCAGTACTTC. The genes are TRBV27 and TRBJ2-7, with 12 bases fitting TRBD2. CDR1 is MNHEY and CDR2 is SMNVEV in the germline V gene (reference sequence). V gave up 3 bases and J gave up 7 bases; unmatched junction bases: 13. This CDR3 region has 17 residues.

The chain joins TRBV20-1 to TRBJ1-6; D is unresolved. Trimming cost V 6 bases and J 4 bases, with 13 bases left between them. Germline CDR1 and CDR2: DFQATT and SNEGSKA (reference sequence). The CDR3 runs 14 residues. This chain's CDR3 is CSAPSREYNSPLHF. Written as DNA, the CDR3 is TGCAGTGCCCCTTCACGGGAGTATAATTCACCCCTCCACTTT.

A few counts support this clonotype. This chain links TRBV6-6 with TRBJ1-2, with D possibly being TRBD1 (6 bases). Germline assignment: CDR1 MNHNY and CDR2 SVGAGI (reference sequence). Trimming stripped 8 bases from V and 1 base from J, with 23 bases between. The length of the CDR3 is 17 residues. Here the CDR3 DNA reads TGTGCCAGCCTGCCACCGGGGGGGCCCCTCCTTAACTATGGCTACACCTTC. Protein sequence: CASLPPGGPLLNYGYTF.

This clonotype was seen only a few times. The chain combines TRBV4-2 with TRBJ2-1, with 8 bases identical to TRBD2. The CDR3 has 14 residues. V lost 2 bases and J lost 5; bases outside the gene matches: 2. CDR1 is LGHNA and CDR2 is YNFKEQ in the germline V gene. The CDR3 loop is CASSQKAGDNEQFF. CDR3 DNA sequence: TGTGCCAGCAGCCAAAAAGCGGGGGACAATGAGCAGTTCTTC.

The chain links TRBV3-1 to TRBJ2-4, with 10 bases identical to TRBD2. The J segment lost 8 bases and the V segment lost 0 bases, leaving 10 bases of the junction unmatched. The CDR3 runs 17 residues. Germline-derived CDR1 and CDR2 are LGHDT and YNNKEL (reference sequence). The CDR3 sequence: CASSQDESGGARDIQYF. The CDR3 DNA reads as TGTGCCAGCAGCCAAGATGAGAGCGGGGGGGCCAGAGACATTCAGTACTTC.

CDR3 loop: CSASSMEGTDEQFF. DNA of the CDR3: TGCAGTGCTAGCTCCATGGAGGGGACCGATGAGCAGTTCTTC. The chain couples TRBV20-1 to TRBJ2-1; tentative D call: TRBD2 (6 bases). Germline CDR1 and CDR2: DFQATT and SNEGSKA (reference sequence). The V end lost 3 bases, the J end lost 8 bases, and 17 bases lay between the germline ends. The length of the CDR3 is 14 residues.

This clonotype was counted only a few times. This sequence joins TRBV4-3 and TRBJ2-1, with 9 bases that match TRBD2. This CDR3 contains 16 residues. Trimming at V came to 0 bases and at J to 0 bases, leaving 0 bases not matched to a gene. Looked up from germline, CDR1 is LGHNA and CDR2 is YSLEER. DNA of the CDR3: TGCGCCAGCAGCCAAGATAGCGGGGGCTCCTACAATGAGCAGTTCTTC. It encodes CASSQDSGGSYNEQFF.

The CDR3 is CASRHRGLGNEQFF. CDR3 nucleotide sequence: TGTGCCAGCAGACACAGGGGTTTGGGCAATGAGCAGTTCTTC. The chain carries TRBV5-8 and TRBJ2-1; 7 nucleotides align to TRBD1. CDR1 and CDR2 (germline): SGHTS, YDEGEE. The V segment lost 5 bases and the J segment 6 bases; nucleotides outside the gene matches: 8. The CDR3 extends over 14 amino acids.

The V gene is TRBV2, the J gene TRBJ2-7, with D perhaps TRBD1 (6 bases). CDR3 length: 11 amino acids. CDR1 is SNHLY, CDR2 FYNNEI, per germline. The ends were cut back, 10 bases at V and 5 bases at J, with 12 bases in the middle. CDR3 coding DNA: TGTGCCACCGAACAGGGAAACGAGCAGTACTTC. It yields the protein CATEQGNEQYF.

The rearrangement uses TRBV6-6 and TRBJ2-6; D not certain. Trimming cost V 8 bases and J 2 bases, with 4 bases left between them. Germline lookup yields CDR1 MNHNY and CDR2 SVGAGI (reference sequence). This CDR3 has 12 residues. CDR3 amino acids: CASGTGANVLTF. The CDR3 bases are TGTGCCAGCGGCACTGGGGCCAACGTCCTGACTTTC.

Concerning this clonotype: An end of the junction does not agree with germline; a read error may underlie this. The chain couples TRBV7-2 to TRBJ2-1, with D possibly TRBD1 on 6 matching bases. The germline V gene encodes CDR1 SGHTA and CDR2 FQGNSA. This CDR3 has 14 amino acids. CDR3 bases: TGTGCTAGCAGGCACGGGACATTGGGCTTCGAGCAGTTCTTC. Translation: CASRHGTLGFEQFF.

The chain combines TRBV6-2 or TRBV6-3 with TRBJ2-1; 9 bases line up with TRBD1. The germline V gene has CDR1 MNHEY and CDR2 SVGEGT. This CDR3 is built from 15 residues. V gave up 6 bases and J gave up 6 bases; unmatched junction bases: 9. Here the CDR3 DNA reads TGTGCCAGCAGCCTTGGACAGGGGCTGTTCAATGAGCAGTTCTTC. This codes for CASSLGQGLFNEQFF.

This chain uses TRBV13 with TRBJ2-3; possibly TRBD2 for D (5 bases). V was clipped by 5 bases and J by 7 bases, with 13 bases between them. This CDR3 is 13 amino acids long. In germline, CDR1 is PRHDT, CDR2 FYEKMQ (reference sequence). The CDR3 DNA follows: TGTGCCAGCAGCCGAACTAGAGGGCATACGCAGTATTTT. Residues: CASSRTRGHTQYF.

This clonotype was observed a single time. V and J are TRBV4-3 and TRBJ1-2, with D perhaps TRBD1 (5 bases). Trimming took 0 bases from V and 7 from J, leaving 18 bases between them. This CDR3 spans 16 amino acids. Per germline, CDR1 LGHNA and CDR2 YSLEER. CDR3 residues: CASSQDRRGPTGGYTF. DNA of the CDR3: TGCGCCAGCAGCCAAGATCGGAGGGGACCTACCGGTGGCTACACCTTC.

This sequence joins TRBV7-9 and TRBJ2-4; 7 nucleotides match TRBD1. With the DNA end fitting TRBJ2-7 better, the J assignment may be wrong. Germline CDR1 and CDR2: SEHNR and FQNEAQ (reference sequence). This CDR3 contains 15 residues. The chain's CDR3 is CASSLPDRASYEQYF. CDR3 DNA sequence: TGTGCCAGCAGCTTACCAGACAGGGCCTCCTACGAGCAGTACTTC.

The rearrangement joins TRBV7-9 to TRBJ1-2, with unresolved D. Germline CDR1 SEHNR, CDR2 FQNEAQ (reference sequence). This CDR3 spans 15 amino acids. Between the trimmed V and J ends, which lost 2 bases and 2 bases, there was a span of 12 bases. CDR3 sequence (DNA): TGTGCCAGCAGCTTATTTCGGGCACAGAACTATGGCTACACCTTC. This gives the protein CASSLFRAQNYGYTF.

This sequence joins TRBV28 and TRBJ2-7, with TRBD1 identical over 7 bases. Germline V CDR1 and CDR2: MDHEN, SYDVKM. The length of the CDR3 is 16 residues. After removal of 3 bases from V and 2 bases from J, the junction contained 10 bases not matched to a gene. The CDR3 sequence: CASSLLVLTGAYEQYF. The DNA for the CDR3 is TGTGCCAGCAGTTTGCTTGTGCTAACAGGGGCCTACGAGCAGTACTTC.

This clonotype was seen more than once but under ten times. The chain uses TRBV4-2 and TRBJ2-3; 10 bases map to TRBD2. This CDR3 has 20 residues. The V segment lost 0 bases and the J segment 2 bases; nucleotides outside the gene matches: 14. Per germline, CDR1 LGHNA and CDR2 YNFKEQ. CDR3 residues: CASSQERPLGLAGATDTQYF. The CDR3 region has the DNA TGTGCCAGCAGCCAAGAGAGGCCCTTGGGGCTAGCGGGGGCCACAGATACGCAGTATTTT.

The chain employs TRBV12-3 or TRBV12-4 and TRBJ2-5, with 10 bases fitting TRBD2. CDR3 length equals 14 residues. The junction had 4 bases not matched to a gene; V was cut back by 4 bases and J by 5 bases. In nucleotides, the CDR3 is TGTGCCAGCAGTTCTGGACTAGCGGTGGAGACCCAGTACTTC. Encoded protein: CASSSGLAVETQYF.

J is TRBJ1-1 and V is TRBV15; TRBD1 agrees at 9 bases. This CDR3 comprises 15 residues. Trimming cost V 3 bases and J 6 bases; bases outside gene matches: 8. Germline values: CDR1 LNHNV, CDR2 YYDKDF (reference sequence). The CDR3 protein is CATSREGQGYSEAFF. CDR3 sequence (DNA): TGTGCCACCAGCAGGGAGGGACAGGGATATTCTGAAGCTTTCTTT.

The V gene is TRBV6-1, the J gene TRBJ2-5; D possibly uses TRBD1 or TRBD2 (5 bases each). The V end lost 3 bases, the J end lost 7 bases, and 12 bases lay between the germline ends. CDR1 MNHNS and CDR2 SASEGT come from the germline V gene. The CDR3 totals 13 residues. CDR3 nucleotides: TGTGCCAGCAGTGACCGCTTTGGGGGGACCCAGTACTTC. Its protein is CASSDRFGGTQYF.

This clonotype was detected a few times. The chain is built from TRBV6-4 and TRBJ2-3; D unresolved. V was trimmed by 2 bases and J by 2 bases, leaving 8 bases between them. Germline V gene data show CDR1 as MRHNA and CDR2 as SNTAGT. The CDR3 consists of 14 residues. CDR3 sequence (DNA): TGTGCCAGCAGTGACCGGGCTACCACAGATACGCAGTATTTT. Its protein is CASSDRATTDTQYF.

The CDR3 sequence is CATSKEGKRYNEQFF. CDR3 DNA: TGTGCCACCAGTAAGGAGGGAAAGAGGTACAATGAGCAGTTCTTC. The rearrangement joins TRBV24-1 to TRBJ2-1; TRBD2 might be the D (6 bases). CDR1 and CDR2 (germline): KGHDR, SFDVKD. The CDR3 consists of 15 residues. V was clipped by 6 bases and J by 4 bases, with 15 bases between them.

The rearrangement uses TRBV12-3 or TRBV12-4 and TRBJ2-6, with TRBD1 matching over 7 bases. The V and J ends lost 6 bases and 0 bases, in that order; junction bases with no gene match: 11. This CDR3 comprises 18 residues. The CDR3 DNA follows: TGTGCCAGCAGCTTCGGACAGGTAGCCTGCTCTGGGGCCAACGTCCTGACTTTC. As protein: CASSFGQVACSGANVLTF.